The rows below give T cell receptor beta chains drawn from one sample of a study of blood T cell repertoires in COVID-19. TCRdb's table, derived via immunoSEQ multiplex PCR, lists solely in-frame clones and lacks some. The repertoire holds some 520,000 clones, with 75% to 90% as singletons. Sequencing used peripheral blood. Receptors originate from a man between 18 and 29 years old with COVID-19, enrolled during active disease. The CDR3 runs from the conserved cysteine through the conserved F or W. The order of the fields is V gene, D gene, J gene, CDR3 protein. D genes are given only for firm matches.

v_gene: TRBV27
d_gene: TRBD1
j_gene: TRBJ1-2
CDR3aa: CASSSTGGNYGYTF

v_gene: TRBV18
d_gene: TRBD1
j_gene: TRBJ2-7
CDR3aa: CASSSRDRGIYEQYF

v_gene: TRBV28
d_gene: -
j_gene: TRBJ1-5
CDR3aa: CASSLGDRLNQPQHF

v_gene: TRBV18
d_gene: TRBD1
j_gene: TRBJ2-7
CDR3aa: CASSSGTGNYEQYF

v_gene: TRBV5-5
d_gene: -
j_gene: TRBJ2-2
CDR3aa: CASSLVRGELFF

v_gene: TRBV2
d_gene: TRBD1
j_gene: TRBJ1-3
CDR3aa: CASSERTGKNTIYF

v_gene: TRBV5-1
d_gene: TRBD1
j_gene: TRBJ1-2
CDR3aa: CASSPRQGQGGYTF

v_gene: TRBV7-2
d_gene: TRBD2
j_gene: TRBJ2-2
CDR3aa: CASSFSGTSSGELFF

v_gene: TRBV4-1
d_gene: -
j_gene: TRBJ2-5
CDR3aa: CASSPRRPGTQYF

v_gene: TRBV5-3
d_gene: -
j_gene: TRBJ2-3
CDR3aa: CARSATDTQYF

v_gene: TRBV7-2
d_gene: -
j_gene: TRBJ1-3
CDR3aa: CASSLSGTSGNTIYF

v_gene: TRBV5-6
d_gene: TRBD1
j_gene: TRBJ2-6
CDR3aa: CASSFWGTGEYGANVLTF

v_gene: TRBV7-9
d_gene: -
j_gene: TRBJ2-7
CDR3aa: CASSLASRGYEQYF

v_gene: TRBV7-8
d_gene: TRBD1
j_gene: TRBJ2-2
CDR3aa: CASSLAGDRGGSGELFF

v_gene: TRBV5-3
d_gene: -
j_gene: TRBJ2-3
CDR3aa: CARSFIAADTTDTQYF

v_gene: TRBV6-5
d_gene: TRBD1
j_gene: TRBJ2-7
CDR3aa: CASSRVNRGGYEQYF

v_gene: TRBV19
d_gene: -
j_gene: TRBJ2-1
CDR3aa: CASSIGSGDSYNEQFF

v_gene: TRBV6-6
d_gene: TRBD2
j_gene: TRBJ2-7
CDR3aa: CASSPGTSGSDEQYF

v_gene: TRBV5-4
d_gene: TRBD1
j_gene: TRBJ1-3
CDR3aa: CASSWGDSGNTIYF

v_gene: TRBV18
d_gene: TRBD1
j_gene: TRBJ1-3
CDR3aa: CASSPGQGTAGNTIYF

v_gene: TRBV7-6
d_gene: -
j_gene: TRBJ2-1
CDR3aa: CASSSLLSNEQFF

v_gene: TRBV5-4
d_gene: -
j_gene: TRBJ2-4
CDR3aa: CASSLGVGGMSESVIQYF

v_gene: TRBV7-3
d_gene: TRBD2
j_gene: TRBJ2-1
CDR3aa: CASSLSGRDNEQFF

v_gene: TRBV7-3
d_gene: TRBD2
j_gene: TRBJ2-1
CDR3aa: CASSPGGGEMGVEQFF

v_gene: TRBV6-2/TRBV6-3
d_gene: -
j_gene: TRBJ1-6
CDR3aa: CASSYWADNYNSPLHF

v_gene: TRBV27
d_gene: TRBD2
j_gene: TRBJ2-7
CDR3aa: CASSFGGRGGSYEQYF

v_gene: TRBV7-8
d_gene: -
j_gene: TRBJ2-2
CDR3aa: CASSLGNRAAGELFF

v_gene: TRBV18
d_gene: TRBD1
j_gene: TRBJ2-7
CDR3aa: CASSPARGQVSSYEQYF

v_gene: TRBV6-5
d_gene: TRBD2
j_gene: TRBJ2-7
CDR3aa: CASSYQGGLYYEQYF

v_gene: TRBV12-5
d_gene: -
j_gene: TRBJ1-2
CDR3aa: CASGLSTASYGYTF

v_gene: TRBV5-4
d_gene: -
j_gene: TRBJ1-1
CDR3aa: CASSPGGRGTEAFF

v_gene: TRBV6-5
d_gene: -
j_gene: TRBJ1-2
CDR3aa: CASSYGGTNYGYTF

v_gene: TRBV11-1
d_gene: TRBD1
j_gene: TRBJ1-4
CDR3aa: CASSLSTPGQSEKLFF

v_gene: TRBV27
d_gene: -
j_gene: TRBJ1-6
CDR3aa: CASSLTGSNSPLHF

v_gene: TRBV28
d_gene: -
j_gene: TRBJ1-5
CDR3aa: CASQTSTFNQPQHF

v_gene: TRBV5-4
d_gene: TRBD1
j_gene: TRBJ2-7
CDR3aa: CASSGGQSSSYEQYF

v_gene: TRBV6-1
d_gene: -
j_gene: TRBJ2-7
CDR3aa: CASSEASTGFRTKISYEQYF

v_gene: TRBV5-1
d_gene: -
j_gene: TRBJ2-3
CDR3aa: CASSLVAVGGTDTQYF

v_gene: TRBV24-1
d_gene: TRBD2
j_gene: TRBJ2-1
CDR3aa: CATSDGGLAGVHNEQFF

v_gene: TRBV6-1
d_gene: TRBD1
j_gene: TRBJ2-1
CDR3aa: CASSGPGQNIYNEQFF

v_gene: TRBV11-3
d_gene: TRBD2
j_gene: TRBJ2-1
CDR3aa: CASRQPSPGTSAYNEQFF

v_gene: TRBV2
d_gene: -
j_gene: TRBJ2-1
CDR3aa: CASSVRGSYNEQFF

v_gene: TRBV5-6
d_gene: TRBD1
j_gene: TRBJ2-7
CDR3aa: CASSLAYRGPAYEQYF

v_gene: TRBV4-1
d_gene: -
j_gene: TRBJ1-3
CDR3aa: CASSQDRTGGNTIYF

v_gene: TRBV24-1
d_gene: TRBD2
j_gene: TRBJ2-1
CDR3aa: CATSDGGGYNEQFF

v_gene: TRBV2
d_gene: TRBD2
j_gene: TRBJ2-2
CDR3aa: CASSYPSGGPNTGELFF

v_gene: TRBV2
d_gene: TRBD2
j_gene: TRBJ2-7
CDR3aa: CASRGLAGSYEQYF

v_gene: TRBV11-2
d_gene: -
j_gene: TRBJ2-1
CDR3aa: CASSFTGDNEQFF

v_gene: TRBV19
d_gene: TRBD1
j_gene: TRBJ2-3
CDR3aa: CASSPGQGLTDTQYF

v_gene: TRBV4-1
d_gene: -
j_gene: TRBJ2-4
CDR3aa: CASSPARERAKNIQYF

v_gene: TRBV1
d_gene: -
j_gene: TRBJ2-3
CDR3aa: CTSSSGTSGGKSTDTQYF